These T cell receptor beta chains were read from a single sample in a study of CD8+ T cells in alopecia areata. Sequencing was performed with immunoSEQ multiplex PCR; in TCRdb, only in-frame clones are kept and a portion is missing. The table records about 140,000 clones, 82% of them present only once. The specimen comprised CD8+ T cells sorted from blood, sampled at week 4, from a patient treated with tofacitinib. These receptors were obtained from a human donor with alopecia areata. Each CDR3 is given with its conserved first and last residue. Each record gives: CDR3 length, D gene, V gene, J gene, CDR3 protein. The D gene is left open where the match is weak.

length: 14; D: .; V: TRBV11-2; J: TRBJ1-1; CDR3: CASSFGFSNTEAFF
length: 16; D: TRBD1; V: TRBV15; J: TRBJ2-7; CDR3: CATSRGTRGLAYEQYF
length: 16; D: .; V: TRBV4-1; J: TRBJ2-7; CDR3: CASSQDLAGLPYEQYF
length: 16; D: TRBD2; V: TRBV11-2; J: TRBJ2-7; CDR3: CASSLGLAASSYEQYF
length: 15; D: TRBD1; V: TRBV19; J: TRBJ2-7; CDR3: CASSLRDRGPYEQYF
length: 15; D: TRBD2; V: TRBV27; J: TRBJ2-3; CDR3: CASSLLTSGPDTQYF
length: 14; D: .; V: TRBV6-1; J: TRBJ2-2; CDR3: CASRTGRETGELFF
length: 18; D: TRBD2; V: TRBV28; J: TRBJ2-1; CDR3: CASSGLAGVTSSYNEQFF
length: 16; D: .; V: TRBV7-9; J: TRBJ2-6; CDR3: CASSTLDRTGANVLTF
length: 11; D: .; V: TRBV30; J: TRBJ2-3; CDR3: CAWSKADTQYF
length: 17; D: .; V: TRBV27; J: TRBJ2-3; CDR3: CASSSSRGRSSTDTQYF
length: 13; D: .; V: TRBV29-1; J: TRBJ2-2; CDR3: CSVRDGNTGELFF
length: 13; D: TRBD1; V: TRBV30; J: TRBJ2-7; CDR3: CAWSLDRGYEQYF
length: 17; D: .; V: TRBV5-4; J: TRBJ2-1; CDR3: CASSSHPPGDAYNEQFF
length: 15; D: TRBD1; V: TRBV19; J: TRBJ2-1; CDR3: CASSIAWDSYNEQFF
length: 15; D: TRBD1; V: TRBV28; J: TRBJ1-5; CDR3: CASSLTGDSNQPQHF
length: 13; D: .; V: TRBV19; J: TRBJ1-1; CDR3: CASSMTMNTEAFF
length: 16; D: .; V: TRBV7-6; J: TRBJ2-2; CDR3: CASSLVRDPSSGELFF
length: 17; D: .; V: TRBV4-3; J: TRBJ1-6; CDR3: CASSQDRVSKGNSPLHF
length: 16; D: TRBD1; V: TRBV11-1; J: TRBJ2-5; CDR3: CASSPQTGGDQETQYF
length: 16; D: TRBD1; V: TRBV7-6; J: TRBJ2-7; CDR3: CASSLEAPGQGGEQYF
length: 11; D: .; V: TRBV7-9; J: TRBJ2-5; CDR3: CASSLLETQYF
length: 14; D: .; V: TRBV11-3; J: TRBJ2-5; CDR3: CASSALEVEETQYF
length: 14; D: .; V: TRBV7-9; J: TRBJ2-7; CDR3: CASSPSLVDYEQYF
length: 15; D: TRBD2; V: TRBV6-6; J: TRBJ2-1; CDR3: CASSYIAGGYNEQFF
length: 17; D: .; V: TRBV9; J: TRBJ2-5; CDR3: CASSPLYTPRTAETQYF
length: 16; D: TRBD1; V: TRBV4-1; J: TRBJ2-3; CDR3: CASSQLPGQRTDTQYF
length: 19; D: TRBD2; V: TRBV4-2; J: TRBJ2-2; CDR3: CASSQDMGLAGKNTGELFF
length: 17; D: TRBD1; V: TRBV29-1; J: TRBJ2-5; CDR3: CSVEDLMDRGYRETQYF
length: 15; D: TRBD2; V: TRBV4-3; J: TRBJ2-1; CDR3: CASSQIAGDYNEQFF
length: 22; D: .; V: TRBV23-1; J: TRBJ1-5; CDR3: CASSQLRGSWSQSASPRQPQHF
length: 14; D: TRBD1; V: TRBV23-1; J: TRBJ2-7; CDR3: CASSQWDRSYEQYF
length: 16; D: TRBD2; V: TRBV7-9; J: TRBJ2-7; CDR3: CASSFETSGDSYEQYF
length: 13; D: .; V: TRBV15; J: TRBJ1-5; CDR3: CATSTGTSQPQHF
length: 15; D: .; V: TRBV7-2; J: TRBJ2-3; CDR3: CASSLEVSGTDTQYF
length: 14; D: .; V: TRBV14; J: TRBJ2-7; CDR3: CASSLRTDPYEQYF
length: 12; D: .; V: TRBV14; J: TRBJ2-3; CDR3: CASSQGWDTQYF
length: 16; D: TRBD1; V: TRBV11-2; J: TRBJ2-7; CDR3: CASSSWADRTNYEQYF
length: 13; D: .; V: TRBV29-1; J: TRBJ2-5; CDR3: CSVEGGIQETQYF
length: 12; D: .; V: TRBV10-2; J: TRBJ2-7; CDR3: CASSYDGYEQYF
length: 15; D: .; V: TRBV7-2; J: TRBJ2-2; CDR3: CASSARDLNTGELFF
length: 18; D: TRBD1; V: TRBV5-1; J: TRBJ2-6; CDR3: CASTNRDRGPSGANVLTF